This TCR beta chain derives from a study of T-cell memory formation after mild COVID-19. Broader study findings: Among CD4+ contracting clones, most were CM and EM, and CD8+ ones EMRA. Clones shrinking from day 15 to 85 showed even CD4/CD8 mixes; later expanders tilted CD4+.

Of note for this clonotype: Its antigen is currently unknown.

CDR3 length: 15 residues. The V end lost 4 bases, the J end lost 0 bases, and 13 bases lay between the germline ends. The germline CDR1 and CDR2 sequences are SGHRS and YFSETQ. TCRdb re-called the 5' RACE reads with MiXCR, one entry per CDR3 protein. The data contain more than 200,000 distinct CDR3 sequences, about 16% of them singletons. Sequencing input: PBMCs or a T cell subset sorted from them (not recorded which). This receptor was identified in a man younger than 30 who had mild COVID-19 (a few samples of this study predate the infection). Cell type and time point are not known. J is TRBJ1-2 and V is TRBV5-1, with D perhaps TRBD1 (5 bases). The CDR3 DNA is TGCGCCAGCAGCCTGTCTGGGGGGTCTAACTATGGCTACACCTTC. As protein: CASSLSGGSNYGYTF.